This T cell receptor beta chain was obtained from a study of blood T cell repertoires in COVID-19. Overall study context: Recovery among Cohort 3 donors was established by two negative PCRs, clearance, or symptom resolution.

Study members were between about 18 and 100 years old and lived in approximately 25 US regions. In assigning cohorts, the study relied on participant-reported clinical history. Per the original methods: Researchers report that nucleated cell counts were estimated from reference gene primer amplification. Clones were read by immunoSEQ multiplex PCR, and TCRdb kept only the in-frame ones, dropping some. V and J calls plus clone size are reproduced from that table; the DNA served to infer D and trimming. The repertoire holds hundreds of thousands of clones, with about 90% as singletons. The CDR3 contains 14 residues. V was cut by 1 base and J by 0 bases, with 6 bases left in between. The germline V gene has CDR1 SNHLY and CDR2 FYNNEI.

Sequencing was performed on PBMCs or T cells enriched from blood (not recorded which). V gene TRBV2 combines with J gene TRBJ1-1, with D unclear. This sequence was found in a man in his forties in a cohort exposed to, infected with or recovered from COVID-19 (not recorded which). CDR3 sequence (DNA): TGTGCCAGCAGTGAAGGATCGGTGAACACTGAAGCTTTCTTT. It specifies CASSEGSVNTEAFF.